This TCR beta chain stems from a study of blood T cell repertoires in COVID-19. Using immunoSEQ multiplex PCR, the repertoire was profiled, and TCRdb retains in-frame clones only, with some absent. The table has 200,000 or so clones, roughly 92% seen once. From germline, CDR1 is MNHEY and CDR2 SVGEGT. The V and J ends lost 5 bases and 3 bases respectively, with 14 bases between them. This CDR3 is 15 amino acids long. The sequence was obtained from a man aged 55 to 70 with COVID-19, enrolled during active disease. Sequencing was done on a sample of peripheral blood. V usage is TRBV6-2 or TRBV6-3 and J usage is TRBJ1-5; the D gene is possibly TRBD1 (6 bases). The CDR3 sequence is CASSLHRDANQPQHF. The DNA for the CDR3 is TGTGCCAGCAGTCTACACAGGGATGCCAATCAGCCCCAGCATTTT.